Here is one TCR beta chain with its context. Its antigen is not yet known. The record has no base qualities; no much larger clone is one base away. This sample is part of a study of T cells in Graves' hyperthyroidism and ophthalmopathy (dated by TCRdb to 2018 to 2020). For the wider study: Peripheral blood samples were taken at the time of initial diagnosis, prior to any treatment. To identify distinguishing TCR V-J signatures, a discovery cohort of about a hundred patients was used, comprising some 45 with Graves' ophthalmopathy and 55 to 65 with stable Graves' hyperthyroidism. Prospective prediction of ophthalmopathy was tested in an independent validation cohort consisting of 18 hyperthyroidism patients and some 17 patients who later progressed to ophthalmopathy. The roughly 94 discovery patients were randomly split 7:3 into training and test sets. Thyroid tissue and blood T-cell repertoires from six or seven Graves' hyperthyroidism patients were also compared in the study. After blood sampling, hyperthyroidism patients were treated with methimazole at a starting dose of 30 mg daily, and ophthalmopathy patients were treated with high-dose intravenous methylprednisolone. According to the paper, TCR Vbeta CDR3 sequencing was carried out on approximately 140 peripheral blood samples, which came from under 50 ophthalmopathy, around 75 hyperthyroidism and about 17 progressor patients.

V is reduced by 4 bases and J by 0 bases, leaving a spacing of 15 bases between them. Per the germline V gene, LGHNA is the CDR1 and YSLEER is the CDR2. Spanning cysteine to phenylalanine, the CDR3 consists of 16 amino acids. The CDR3 DNA has 48 bases and is translated from base 1. The TCR beta CDR3 regions were amplified from RNA transcripts. The TCR CDR3 was subjected to a first round of RT-PCR using the HTBI primer set and the Qiagen OneStep RT-PCR kit. Libraries were constructed in a second round of multiplex PCR, after which size selection and purification were performed. Paired-end sequencing of the libraries was performed with 100 bp reads on an Illumina HiSeq2000. The authors' analysis ran thus. SOAPnuke was used to process the raw data, removing reads that contained adapters or uncalled bases, had a mean Phred below 15, or lacked an exact match to the constant primer or identifier. High-quality paired reads were merged with COPE v1.2.5, and unique nucleotide sequences were defined as clonotypes. Clonotypes were aligned to IMGT TRBV, TRBD and TRBJ reference segments using MiTCR v1.1. Only V-J combinations with frequency above 0.0001, covering about 99% of repertoires, were analysed. A TCS score was defined as the ratio between F50 (clonal expansion) and ExV (chaos), using BLOSUM62-based TCRdist between CDR3 peptides within each V-J. Welch's t-statistics and random forest reduced around 520 V-J features to 13, which were used in a naive Bayes classifier (R e1071). TCRdb reworked the public reads: Q25 trimming with fastp, MiXCR clone assembly, productive beta chains retained. Rows with a matching CDR3 protein are joined into one entry that keeps the most common DNA and genes. TCRdb assigned the V and J calls; the authors' analysis was not used. The sample yields about 350,000 distinct CDR3 sequences; around 14% were counted once. Approximately 23% of the sample rests with the top ten.

Results and caveats for the whole study, not just this receptor: Sample size was not statistically predetermined, and blinding of investigators to group allocation was not performed. In validation, the model predicted progression to ophthalmopathy with approximately 69% sensitivity and 72.22% specificity, a median of 6.5 months before onset. Most expanded thyroid clonotypes (frequency above 0.001) were also found in blood, which suggests that blood repertoires may mirror thyroid immune responses. Ophthalmopathy was separated from stable hyperthyroidism by a 13 V-J signature model, with over 85% sensitivity and about 84% specificity obtained in cross-validation and 80%/75% obtained in testing.

Graves' hyperthyroidism was defined as stable when no progression to ophthalmopathy occurred over 18 months of follow-up. Hyperthyroidism patients were aged 18 to 65 years and newly diagnosed, with disease duration of less than 2 months. The study excluded patients with uncontrolled infections, other autoimmune diseases, pregnancy or lactation. Diagnoses were established on the basis of clinical symptoms, serum thyroxine and TRAb, thyroid ultrasound, and orbital computed tomography. PBMCs were separated from 10 ml of fresh peripheral blood using Ficoll-Paque density gradient centrifugation. Total RNA was extracted using Trizol reagent, and RNA quality was assessed on an Agilent 2100 Bioanalyzer.

The sample was blood. This receptor chain uses TRBV4-3 and TRBJ1-1; the D gene cannot be named for sure. The source of this sequence is a woman aged 30 to 39 with Graves' hyperthyroidism. In nucleotide form, the sequence is TGCGCCAGCAGCCCAGGCCTACCCGTAATGAACACTGAAGCTTTCTTT. It codes for CASSPGLPVMNTEAFF.